Described below is a single TCR beta chain sequence and its context. Its antigen remains unidentified. Data came from immunoSEQ multiplex PCR; TCRdb stores just in-frame clones and leaves some out. There are around 50,000 clones in the sample; about 88% occur only once, and roughly 10% lies in the top ten. Trimming took 5 bases from V and 2 from J; bases not matched to a gene: 5. Germline CDR1 and CDR2: WSHSY and SAAADI. This CDR3 region has 15 residues. This sample is drawn from a study of T cell responses to AZD1222 COVID-19 vaccine. Findings of the study overall: Spike regions recognized by vaccine-associated CD4 TCRs spanned the protein, led by 160-218 and 743-854. Seropositive status at baseline applied to only 6 or 7 AZD1222 recipients.

This specimen consisted of peripheral blood, obtained on day 0 of AZD1222 vaccination. The sequence derives from an adult in good health. This sequence joins TRBV10-2 and TRBJ2-1, with 8 bases aligning to TRBD2. The CDR3 nucleotides read TGCGCCAGCAGTCCAGCGGGAGTTCCCTACAATGAGCAGTTCTTC. It is translated as CASSPAGVPYNEQFF.